This T cell receptor beta chain comes out of a study of regulatory T cells in long-lasting Graves disease. Study results and limitations: Comparison showed that persistent patients shared more public clonotypes (roughly 2,700) than new patients (approximately 870). TRBV28, TRBJ1-2 and TRBJ2-5 were segments that persistent disease favored.

Regarding time point: newly diagnosed GD, antithyroid drugs for less than 3 months. PBMCs were the source of the RNA used for TCR sequencing. Graves' disease diagnosis used American Thyroid Association guidelines. Assembly of TCR beta libraries relied on iRepertoire HTBI primers together with Arm-PCR of CDR3 regions. Per the original data handling: Gene usage covered approximately 60 TRBV and some 13 TRBJ segments. TCRdb processed the multiplex PCR reads anew with MiXCR; each CDR3 protein has one entry. TCRdb assigned the V and J calls; the authors' analysis was not used. The sample has 250,000 to 400,000 distinct CDR3 sequences; about a sixth are singletons. This clonotype has ten or more counts. Its specificity is unknown. The CDR3 sequence is 17 residues long. Trimming pared 3 bases from V and 4 bases from J, leaving 21 bases between. In germline, CDR1 is MDHEN, CDR2 SYDVKM.

This receptor was taken from a female donor with Graves disease. This chain connects TRBV28 to TRBJ2-5; a possible D gene is TRBD2 (6 bases). The source was peripheral blood mononuclear cells (PBMCs), collected at new diagnosis, from a patient treated with antithyroid drugs. The CDR3 spells CASSLLGLKTGGETQYF. As DNA, the CDR3 is TGTGCCAGCAGTTTGCTGGGACTTAAAACAGGAGGAGAGACCCAGTACTTC.